This T cell receptor beta chain appears in the sequencing data of a study of T cells in Graves' hyperthyroidism and ophthalmopathy. From RNA transcripts, TCR beta CDR3 regions were amplified. Primed by the HTBI set, a first-round RT-PCR was run on the TCR CDR3. From the multiplex PCR reads, TCRdb called clonotypes with MiXCR, one entry per CDR3 protein. The data hold some 350,000 distinct CDR3 sequences, with roughly an eighth observed a single time. The V end was cut by 1 base, the J end by 4 bases, with 17 bases between. The germline V gene has CDR1 SGHKS and CDR2 YYEKEE (reference sequence). The CDR3 loop spans 16 amino acids.

V is TRBV5-5 and J is TRBJ1-1; a weak D match, TRBD1 (6 bases). The material sequenced was blood. The source of this sequence is a woman in her 40s with Graves' ophthalmopathy. CDR3 DNA: TGTGCCAGCAGCTTGTCTTTGGGGGCCTACCCCACTGAAGCTTTCTTT. Translation: CASSLSLGAYPTEAFF.